This T cell receptor (beta chain) was observed in a study of OX40 agonist ivuxolimab in advanced cancers. The length of the CDR3 is 19 residues. The germline V gene has CDR1 SGDLS and CDR2 YYNGEE. V dropped 4 bases and J dropped 0; count of bases not matched to a gene: 16. The repertoire was sequenced with immunoSEQ multiplex PCR; TCRdb's copy has only in-frame clones and lacks some. The repertoire holds approximately 58,000 clones, with about 88% as singletons. The sequence came from an adult with an advanced solid tumor such as melanoma, head and neck, liver or kidney cancer. This rearrangement joins TRBV9 to TRBJ1-1; 9 bases are a match to TRBD1. The sequenced sample was CD4+ or CD8+ T cells sorted from blood, obtained in a trial of the OX40 agonist ivuxolimab. CDR3 loop: CASSPRVYRGRGMNTEAFF. CDR3 in DNA: TGTGCCAGCAGCCCACGGGTTTACAGGGGGCGAGGTATGAACACTGAAGCTTTCTTT.